This TCR beta chain emerged from a study of cytomegalovirus exposure and HLA in healthy donors. Study context: A prior analysis found about 110 million unique TCR beta sequences from 170 million or so T cells. Study-level results: When presence/absence was analysed, sequencing depth was taken to be roughly uniform across donors. What TCR beta sequences reportedly achieved was accurate prediction of HLA-A and HLA-B alleles in most subjects. A later analysis found common viral pathogens apparently linked to several of the most significant clusters.

Details on this clone: Its specificity is not known.

With 60 Vbeta and 13 Jbeta primers, the PCR was carried out. Measured with immunoSEQ multiplex PCR; TCRdb has only the in-frame clones, and not every one. The sample yields roughly 140,000 clones, about 80% seen once. In germline, CDR1 is SQVTM, CDR2 ANQGSEA. This CDR3 is 14 amino acids long. J was trimmed by 4 bases and V by 5 bases; bases with no gene match: 4. The sequence derives from a man aged 18 to 29 in good health and CMV-seronegative. This chain joins TRBV29-1 and TRBJ2-1; 11 bases align to TRBD2. The sequencing sample was made of PBMCs. Written as DNA, the CDR3 is TGCAGCGTTCGCGGGACTAGCGGATACAATGAGCAGTTCTTC. Protein: CSVRGTSGYNEQFF.